Below, 13 T cell receptor beta chains from the same sample are listed, as sequenced in a study of cytomegalovirus exposure and HLA in healthy donors. Primers: 60 Vbeta forward and 13 Jbeta reverse. Clones were read by immunoSEQ multiplex PCR, and TCRdb kept only the in-frame ones, dropping some. The sample contains roughly 120,000 clones, 79% of which appear only once. The sequenced sample consisted of PBMCs. These receptors were taken from a man between 18 and 29 years old in good health and CMV-seronegative.

The chain recombines TRBV9 with TRBJ2-2; TRBD2 matches at 9 bases. The germline CDR1 and CDR2 sequences are SGDLS and YYNGEE. The ends lost 0 bases at V and 4 bases at J; junction bases unmatched: 4. There are 16 residues in the CDR3. CDR3 DNA sequence: TGTGCCAGCAGCGTAGGAGTTAGCGGGAGCACCGGGGAGCTGTTTTTT. Encoded protein: CASSVGVSGSTGELFF.

This chain connects TRBV28 to TRBJ1-5; 8 bases fit TRBD1. The trim removed 6 bases at V and 3 bases at J, leaving 10 bases unmatched. From germline, CDR1 is MDHEN and CDR2 SYDVKM. CDR3 length: 16 amino acids. For the CDR3, the DNA is TGTGCCAGCAGACTCGCTCAGGGGGCACCCAATCAGCCCCAGCATTTT. Its protein is CASRLAQGAPNQPQHF.

The V and J genes are TRBV6-1 and TRBJ1-1; a possible D gene is TRBD1 (5 bases). Trimming took 2 bases from V and 4 from J, leaving 14 bases between them. The CDR3 consists of 15 residues. CDR1 and CDR2 (germline): MNHNS, SASEGT. The CDR3 loop reads CASSERWGRVTEAFF. CDR3 DNA: TGTGCCAGCAGTGAACGTTGGGGCAGGGTCACTGAAGCTTTCTTT.

V and J are TRBV6-5 and TRBJ2-5, with D possibly being TRBD2 (6 bases). Per the germline V gene, CDR1 is MNHEY and CDR2 is SVGAGI. The CDR3 runs to 15 residues. With 6 bases removed from V and 0 bases from J, the gap between germline ends came to 14 bases. Here the CDR3 reads CASRRTGTYQETQYF. CDR3 coding DNA: TGTGCCAGCAGAAGAACCGGGACTTACCAAGAGACCCAGTACTTC.

The chain joins TRBV28 to TRBJ2-3; D may be TRBD2 (6 bases). The CDR3 contains 14 residues. The germline CDR1 and CDR2 sequences are MDHEN and SYDVKM. Trimming shortened V by 2 bases and J by 6 bases, and 12 bases separated the two germline ends. The CDR3 DNA reads TGTGCCAGCAGTTTAAAATTTCTAGCGGATACGCAGTATTTT. This sequence encodes CASSLKFLADTQYF.

The chain recombines TRBV19 with TRBJ2-5, with 7 positions matching TRBD1. TRBJ2-7 explains the end of the DNA better; the J call may be wrong. Per germline, CDR1 LNHDA and CDR2 SQIVND (reference sequence). The CDR3 runs to 17 residues. This chain's CDR3 is CASSWRWDSLSDYEQYF. The CDR3 region has the DNA TGTGCCAGTAGTTGGCGGTGGGACAGTTTATCGGATTACGAGCAGTACTTC.

For this clone: Relative to the germline gene, one junction end is altered; a read error may explain this. This chain joins TRBV18 and TRBJ2-3, with 11 bases lining up with TRBD2. The CDR3 loop spans 17 amino acids. Germline assignment: CDR1 KGHSH and CDR2 LQKENI. CDR3 DNA sequence: TGTGTCAGCTCACCTCTCGGGACTAGCGGATTCACAGATACGCAGTATTTT. Amino acid sequence: CVSSPLGTSGFTDTQYF.

The chain carries TRBV6-1 and TRBJ1-3; possible D gene TRBD1, 5 bases. The CDR3 spans 14 residues. V was trimmed by 5 bases and J by 3 bases, leaving 11 bases between them. Germline V gene lookup returns CDR1 MNHNS and CDR2 SASEGT. CDR3 in amino acids: CASSPQGRGNTIYF. The CDR3 DNA sequence: TGTGCCAGCAGTCCTCAGGGTCGTGGAAACACCATATATTTT.

This clone was recorded a few times. This rearrangement joins TRBV28 to TRBJ2-1, with D possibly being TRBD2 (5 bases). The V and J ends lost 5 bases and 9 bases respectively, with 5 bases between them. The CDR3 is 10 residues long. Per germline, CDR1 MDHEN and CDR2 SYDVKM. The CDR3 DNA sequence: TGTGCCAGCAGTCGGGGTGAGCAGTTCTTC. Translation: CASSRGEQFF.

The gene calls are TRBV5-4 and TRBJ1-2; D might be TRBD1 (5 bases). In germline, CDR1 is SGHNT, CDR2 YYREEE (reference sequence). The CDR3 sequence is 20 residues long. V was shortened by 5 bases and J by 0 bases, with 29 bases between the two germline ends. The CDR3 DNA sequence: TGTGCCAGCAGGCATCTTGGGGGGAACAATAAAAAAATCTCTAACTATGGCTACACCTTC. Translated, it gives CASRHLGGNNKKISNYGYTF.

In its sample, this clone was seen many times. The CDR3 DNA sequence: TGTGCCAGCAGCTTAGGGACAGGGGACAATCAGCCCCAGCATTTT. Translation: CASSLGTGDNQPQHF. The chain uses TRBV11-2 and TRBJ1-5, with 9 positions matching TRBD1. V shed 1 base and J 3 bases; nucleotides not matched to a gene: 1. The germline CDR1 and CDR2 sequences are SGHAT and FQNNGV. The CDR3 totals 15 residues. Full variable domain (remainder filled in from reference TRBV11-2 and TRBJ1-5): EAGVAQSPRYKIIEKRQSVAFWCNPISGHATLYWYQQILGQGPKLLIQFQNNGVVDDSQLPKDRFSAERLKGVDSTLKIQPAKLEDSAVYLCASSLGTGDNQPQHFGDGTRLSIL.

The chain joins TRBV19 to TRBJ1-1; a possible D gene is TRBD1 (5 bases). This CDR3 region has 13 residues. Germline CDR1 is LNHDA and CDR2 is SQIVND (reference sequence). The V and J ends lost 6 bases and 1 base respectively, with 9 bases between them. The CDR3 DNA sequence: TGTGCCAGTAGAATGCAGGGGAACACTGAAGCTTTCTTT. Translating gives CASRMQGNTEAFF.

The chain combines TRBV9 with TRBJ1-3, with 7 bases lining up with TRBD1. V lost 3 bases, J lost 7 bases, and 4 bases stayed unmatched. The CDR3 spans 13 residues. The germline CDR1 and CDR2 sequences are SGDLS and YYNGEE. CDR3 loop: CASSGDSWNTIYF. CDR3 nucleotides: TGTGCCAGCAGCGGGGACAGTTGGAACACCATATATTTT.